This TCR beta chain was identified during a study of T-cell memory formation after mild COVID-19. Germline V gene sequence: CDR1 MNHNS, CDR2 SASEGT. The germline V and J ends were trimmed by 6 bases and 11 bases, with 16 bases remaining between them. The CDR3 contains 13 residues. Overall study findings and caveats: Later expanders leaned CD4+, whereas day 15 to 85 contracting clones were balanced CD4/CD8. Contracting CD8+ clones were enriched in EMRA, CD4+ mainly in CM and EM.

Researchers used 5'RACE with constant-segment primers to make TCR alpha and TCR beta cDNA libraries that carry sample barcodes and UMIs. TCRdb re-analysed the 5' RACE reads in MiXCR, keeping a single row per CDR3 protein. Of under 700,000 distinct CDR3 sequences listed, just over 20% are singletons. The sample holds one count of this clonotype. Its cognate antigen is unknown. The chain joins TRBV6-1 to TRBJ1-4, with D perhaps matching TRBD1 (5 bases). The clonotype was recovered from an adult woman who had mild COVID-19 (a few samples of this study predate the infection). Cell type and time point are not known. Source material: PBMCs or a T cell subset sorted from them (not recorded which). Written as DNA, the CDR3 is TGTGCCAGCAGGGCCCCTGGGGCGGAGAAACTGTTTTTT. As protein: CASRAPGAEKLFF.